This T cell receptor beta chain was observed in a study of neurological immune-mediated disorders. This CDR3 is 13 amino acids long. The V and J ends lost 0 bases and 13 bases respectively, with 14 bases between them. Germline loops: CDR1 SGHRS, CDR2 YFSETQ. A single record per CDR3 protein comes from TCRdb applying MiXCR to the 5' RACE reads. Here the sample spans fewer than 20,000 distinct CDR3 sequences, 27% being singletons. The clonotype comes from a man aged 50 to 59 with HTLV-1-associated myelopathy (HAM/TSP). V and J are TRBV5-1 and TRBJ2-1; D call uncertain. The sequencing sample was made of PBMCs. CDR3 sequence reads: CASSLAPERFQFF. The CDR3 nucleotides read TGCGCCAGCAGCTTGGCTCCCGAAAGGTTCCAGTTCTTC. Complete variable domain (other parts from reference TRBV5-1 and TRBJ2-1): KAGVTQTPRYLIKTRGQQVTLSCSPISGHRSVSWYQQTPGQGLQFLFEYFSETQRNKGNFPGRFSGRQFSNSRSEMNVSTLELGDSALYLCASSLAPERFQFFGPGTRLTVL.